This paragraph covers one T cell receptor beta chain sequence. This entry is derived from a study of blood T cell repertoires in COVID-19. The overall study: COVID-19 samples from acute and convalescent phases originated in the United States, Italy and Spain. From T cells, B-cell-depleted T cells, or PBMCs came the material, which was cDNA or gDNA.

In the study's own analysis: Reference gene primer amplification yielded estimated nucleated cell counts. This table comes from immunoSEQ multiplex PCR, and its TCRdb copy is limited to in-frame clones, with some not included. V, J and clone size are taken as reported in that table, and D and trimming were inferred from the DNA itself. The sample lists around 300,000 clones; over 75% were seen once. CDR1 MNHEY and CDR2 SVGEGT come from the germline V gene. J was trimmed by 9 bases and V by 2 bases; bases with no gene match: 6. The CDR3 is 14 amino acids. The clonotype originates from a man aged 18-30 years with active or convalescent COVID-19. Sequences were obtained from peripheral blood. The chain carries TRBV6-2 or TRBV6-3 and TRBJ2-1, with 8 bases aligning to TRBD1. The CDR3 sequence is CASSYSPGGGEQFF. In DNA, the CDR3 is TGTGCCAGCAGTTACAGCCCAGGGGGCGGTGAGCAGTTCTTC.